The 13 T cell receptor beta chains reported below all come from one sample, sequenced in a study of cytomegalovirus exposure and HLA in healthy donors. In the PCR, 60 Vbeta and 13 Jbeta primers were used. Profiled with immunoSEQ multiplex PCR; TCRdb holds only in-frame clones, not every one. The sample has 70,000 to 100,000 clones, roughly 70% seen once. Sequencing was done on a sample of PBMCs. Receptors were obtained from a man aged 45-65 years in good health and CMV-seronegative.

This clone was seen a single time. V is TRBV15 and J is TRBJ1-2, with 7 nucleotides matching TRBD1. The CDR3 sequence is 15 residues long. The germline V gene encodes CDR1 LNHNV and CDR2 YYDKDF (reference sequence). Trimming removed 0 bases from V and 4 bases from J; junction bases left unmatched: 5. The CDR3: CATSRDLTGFYGYTF. The DNA for the CDR3 is TGTGCCACCAGCAGAGACTTGACAGGGTTCTATGGCTACACCTTC.

The chain joins TRBV7-6 to TRBJ2-1; 9 positions match TRBD1. The CDR3 runs 17 residues. Per the germline V gene, CDR1 is SGHVS and CDR2 is FNYEAQ. V dropped 6 bases and J dropped 4; count of bases not matched to a gene: 13. CDR3 protein: CASRLNRGGQGYNEQFF. CDR3 sequence (DNA): TGTGCCAGCAGATTAAACCGAGGGGGACAGGGTTACAATGAGCAGTTCTTC.

The chain is built from TRBV6-5 and TRBJ2-7, with D perhaps TRBD2 (6 bases). This CDR3 region has 13 residues. Per the germline V gene, CDR1 is MNHEY and CDR2 is SVGAGI. V dropped 8 bases and J dropped 4 bases, with 15 bases sitting between them. The CDR3 here is CASGRDWRYEQYF. The DNA of the CDR3 is TGTGCCAGCGGTCGGGACTGGCGTTACGAGCAGTACTTC.

The J gene is TRBJ2-2, the V gene TRBV5-1; D not certain. The V end was cut by 0 bases, the J end by 1 base, with 13 bases between. The CDR3 covers 17 residues. Germline V gene sequence: CDR1 SGHRS, CDR2 YFSETQ. The CDR3 loop is CASSLDPPGLNTGELFF. The CDR3, as DNA: TGCGCCAGCAGCTTGGACCCCCCGGGTCTGAACACCGGGGAGCTGTTTTTT.

The chain links TRBV5-1 to TRBJ1-2; D gene unclear. CDR3 length: 13 residues. CDR1 and CDR2 from the germline V gene are SGHRS and YFSETQ. The ends were cut back, 2 bases at V and 4 bases at J, with 9 bases in the middle. DNA for the CDR3: TGCGCCAGCAGCTTACAGCCCCTCTATGGCTACACCTTC. It yields the protein CASSLQPLYGYTF.

The rearrangement links TRBV18 to TRBJ2-5, with D unclear. From germline, CDR1 is KGHSH and CDR2 LQKENI. V dropped 8 bases and J dropped 3 bases, with 13 bases sitting between them. The CDR3 runs 13 residues. The chain's CDR3 is CASTEYREETQYF. The CDR3 DNA reads as TGTGCCAGCACGGAATATCGGGAAGAGACCCAGTACTTC.

V is TRBV9 and J is TRBJ1-3; D gene ambiguous. From germline, CDR1 is SGDLS and CDR2 YYNGEE. The CDR3 contains 15 residues. V lost 0 bases and J 2 bases, leaving 9 bases between the germline ends. CDR3 sequence reads: CASSVAVNTGNTIYF. The CDR3 DNA sequence: TGTGCCAGCAGCGTAGCAGTGAACACTGGAAACACCATATATTTT. The variable domain in full, completed from reference TRBV9 and TRBJ1-3, reads DSGVTQTPKHLITATGQRVTLRCSPRSGDLSVYWYQQSLDQGLQFLIQYYNGEERAKGNILERFSAQQFPDLHSELNLSSLELGDSALYFCASSVAVNTGNTIYFGEGSWLTVV.

This clone was found a few times. This rearrangement joins TRBV6-5 to TRBJ2-7; the match to TRBD1 covers 9 bases. CDR1 and CDR2 (germline): MNHEY, SVGAGI. Trimming removed 3 bases from V and 4 bases from J; junction bases left unmatched: 7. This CDR3 is 15 amino acids long. This chain's CDR3 is CASSYHGTGKYEQYF. The CDR3 DNA is TGTGCCAGCAGTTATCACGGGACAGGGAAATACGAGCAGTACTTC.

The gene calls are TRBV28 and TRBJ2-2, with no clear D. In germline, CDR1 is MDHEN, CDR2 SYDVKM. CDR3 length: 12 amino acids. The CDR3 is CGAEDYTGELFF. For the CDR3, the DNA is TGTGGGGCAGAAGATTACACCGGGGAGCTGTTTTTT.

J is TRBJ2-5 and V is TRBV30; 8 bases line up with TRBD2. The CDR3 is made up of 14 amino acids. The V gene end was trimmed by 0 bases and the J gene end by 5 bases; junction bases not matched to a gene: 5. Per germline, CDR1 GTSNPN and CDR2 SVGIG (reference sequence). As DNA, the CDR3 is TGTGCCTGGAGTGTCGGGGGGGATGTGGAGACCCAGTACTTC. Its translation: CAWSVGGDVETQYF.

The V gene is TRBV30, the J gene TRBJ1-1; 8 bases agree with TRBD1. V trimming: 2 bases; J trimming: 5 bases; junction bases outside the gene matches: 10. The CDR3 extends over 15 amino acids. Germline-derived CDR1 and CDR2 are GTSNPN and SVGIG (reference sequence). Written as DNA, the CDR3 is TGTGCCTGGAGTCGGACAGGGATTCTACGTACTGAAGCTTTCTTT. Amino acid sequence: CAWSRTGILRTEAFF.

This chain joins TRBV12-5 and TRBJ2-2; TRBD1 aligns across 8 bases. The CDR3 covers 14 residues. Germline-derived CDR1 and CDR2 are LGHNT and FRNRAP. Germline trimming cut 6 bases from V and 6 bases from J; bases unmatched to any gene: 6. The CDR3 DNA reads as TGTGCTAGTGGGACAGGGGCTATGGCCGGGGAGCTGTTTTTT. The encoded protein is CASGTGAMAGELFF.

As for this clone: The sample has other DNA sequences that encode this CDR3 too. The CDR3 spells CASSVGGNTEAFF. In nucleotides, the CDR3 is TGTGCCAGCAGTGTCGGGGGGAACACTGAAGCTTTCTTT. The chain carries TRBV2 and TRBJ1-1; a weak D match, TRBD1 (5 bases). V lost 4 bases and J 1 base, leaving 7 bases between the germline ends. Germline loops: CDR1 SNHLY, CDR2 FYNNEI. CDR3 length: 13 amino acids.